The 21 T cell receptor beta chains reported below all come from one sample, sequenced in a study of blood T cell repertoires in COVID-19. The table came from immunoSEQ multiplex PCR; TCRdb's copy has only in-frame clones and leaves some out. In the table there are 39,000 or so clones, around 80% of which are singletons. Sequenced input: peripheral blood. These receptors all stem from a man aged 35 to 55 with active or convalescent COVID-19.

The rearrangement joins TRBV7-9 to TRBJ1-2; possible D gene TRBD1, 6 bases. CDR3 length equals 18 residues. The ends were cut back, 5 bases at V and 0 bases at J, with 22 bases in the middle. Germline V gene lookup returns CDR1 SEHNR and CDR2 FQNEAQ (reference sequence). CDR3 nucleotide sequence: TGTGCCAGCAGCCCCGAAAGATTGGGGGCTGCTACTAACTATGGCTACACCTTC. It specifies CASSPERLGAATNYGYTF.

The chain links TRBV6-5 to TRBJ1-5; D is unclear. Per the germline V gene, CDR1 is MNHEY and CDR2 is SVGAGI. V was cut by 1 base and J by 5 bases, with 12 bases left in between. The CDR3 covers 15 residues. CDR3 sequence reads: CASSYLGSGDQPQHF. Written as DNA, the CDR3 is TGTGCCAGCAGTTACTTGGGGAGCGGGGATCAGCCCCAGCATTTT.

V gene TRBV7-9 combines with J gene TRBJ2-5, with D unclear. Germline values: CDR1 SEHNR, CDR2 FQNEAQ (reference sequence). Trimming took 5 bases from V and 5 from J, leaving 15 bases between them. The CDR3 length is 14 residues. The CDR3 loop reads CASSLHGLEETQYF. CDR3 in DNA: TGTGCCAGCAGCCTCCACGGCCTGGAGGAGACCCAGTACTTC.

The gene calls are TRBV24-1 and TRBJ1-2; TRBD1 matches at 7 bases. The length of the CDR3 is 14 residues. Trimming removed 3 bases from V and 6 bases from J; junction bases left unmatched: 6. Germline V gene data show CDR1 as KGHDR and CDR2 as SFDVKD. The CDR3 coding sequence is TGTGCCACCAGTGATCAGGCCAGGGGGGATGGCTACACCTTC. It yields the protein CATSDQARGDGYTF.

The chain links TRBV19 to TRBJ2-3; D is unclear. The CDR3 contains 13 residues. Germline lookup yields CDR1 LNHDA and CDR2 SQIVND (reference sequence). V was pared by 8 bases and J by 7 bases, with 16 bases between. CDR3 in DNA: TGTGCCAGTCGTTCCCCTCAGTTAAATACGCAGTATTTT. This sequence encodes CASRSPQLNTQYF. Full variable domain (rest looked up from reference TRBV19 and TRBJ2-3): DGGITQSPKYLFRKEGQNVTLSCEQNLNHDAMYWYRQDPGQGLRLIYYSQIVNDFQKGDIAEGYSVSREKKESFPLTVTSAQKNPTAFYLCASRSPQLNTQYFGPGTRLTVL.

This sequence joins TRBV14 and TRBJ2-5; unclear D gene. V was shortened by 1 base and J by 7 bases, with 19 bases between the two germline ends. CDR1 is SGHDN, CDR2 FVKESK, per germline. The CDR3 is 16 residues long. The CDR3 DNA follows: TGTGCCAGCAGCCAAGTCCGTGTCCACTGTCCAGGGACCCAGTACTTC. Translated: CASSQVRVHCPGTQYF.

The CDR3 here is CASSESRGGTEAFF. Written as DNA, the CDR3 is TGTGCCAGCAGTGAGTCCCGAGGCGGAACTGAAGCTTTCTTT. The genes are TRBV6-1 and TRBJ1-1; no definite D call. The V end was cut by 3 bases, the J end by 5 bases, with 13 bases between. The CDR3 runs to 14 residues. Germline CDR1 is MNHNS and CDR2 is SASEGT.

The genes are TRBV11-3 and TRBJ2-2; possible D gene TRBD2, 5 bases. Germline CDR1 and CDR2: SGHNT and YENEEA. The CDR3 covers 15 residues. V lost 0 bases and J 4 bases, leaving 9 bases between the germline ends. The CDR3 DNA reads as TGTGCCAGCAGCTTAGAAGGAGGCACCACCGGGGAGCTGTTTTTT. Translation: CASSLEGGTTGELFF.

This chain connects TRBV2 to TRBJ2-7; weak D call: TRBD2 (6 bases). Germline V CDR1 and CDR2: SNHLY, FYNNEI. V shed 8 bases and J shed 4 bases, with 12 bases lying between them. The CDR3 is 12 residues long. In DNA form, the CDR3 reads TGTGCCAGCCGATTGGGAGGTTACGAGCAGTACTTC. The encoded protein is CASRLGGYEQYF.

The chain uses TRBV6-1 and TRBJ2-7; the D is unclear. Germline V gene sequence: CDR1 MNHNS, CDR2 SASEGT. CDR3 length: 13 residues. Between the trimmed V and J ends, which lost 2 bases and 5 bases, there was a span of 10 bases. CDR3 in amino acids: CASSESGTNEQYF. CDR3 sequence (DNA): TGTGCCAGCAGTGAATCTGGCACGAACGAGCAGTACTTC.

The chain is built from TRBV6-1 and TRBJ2-7, with D unresolved. Germline loops: CDR1 MNHNS, CDR2 SASEGT. The CDR3 extends over 12 amino acids. Trimming took 8 bases from V and 0 from J, leaving 8 bases between them. CDR3 residues: CASSQNSYEQYF. The CDR3 region has the DNA TGTGCCAGCTCACAAAACTCCTACGAGCAGTACTTC.

The gene calls are TRBV5-1 and TRBJ2-1; weak D call: TRBD1 (5 bases). The CDR3 runs 15 residues. V lost 4 bases, J lost 8 bases, and 19 bases lay in between. Germline V gene sequence: CDR1 SGHRS, CDR2 YFSETQ. The CDR3, as DNA: TGCGCCAGCAGCCCATCGACAGCATTTGGGGATGAGCAGTTCTTC. Protein sequence: CASSPSTAFGDEQFF.

J is TRBJ1-2 and V is TRBV5-4, with D uncertain. CDR1 is SGHNT and CDR2 is YYREEE in the germline V gene (reference sequence). This CDR3 has 14 residues. Trimming shortened V by 3 bases and J by 0 bases, and 9 bases separated the two germline ends. CDR3 sequence: CASSSPPANYGYTF. CDR3 sequence (DNA): TGTGCCAGCAGCTCGCCCCCAGCTAACTATGGCTACACCTTC.

As regards this clone: Since a far larger clone is one base different, this is likely a read error. This rearrangement joins TRBV6-5 to TRBJ2-7; the match to TRBD1 covers 8 bases. J gave up 2 bases and V 8 bases, and 8 bases lay outside the gene matches. This CDR3 is 14 amino acids long. CDR1 is MNHEY, CDR2 SVGAGI, per germline. CDR3 residues: CASYPTGAAYEQYF. The CDR3 DNA is TGTGCCAGCTACCCGACAGGGGCGGCCTACGAGCAGTACTTC.

The chain carries TRBV27 and TRBJ1-2; a weak D match, TRBD1 (6 bases). Germline V gene lookup returns CDR1 MNHEY and CDR2 SMNVEV (reference sequence). V was trimmed by 5 bases and J by 5 bases, leaving 18 bases between them. The CDR3 totals 15 residues. CDR3 bases: TGTGCCAGCAGTCCAGGGGACCGCACTTTATATGGCTACACCTTC. Protein: CASSPGDRTLYGYTF.

The chain couples TRBV6-5 to TRBJ2-1; TRBD1 is a possible D gene (6 bases). The CDR3 covers 14 residues. The germline V and J ends were trimmed by 5 bases and 4 bases, with 12 bases remaining between them. The V gene's germline CDR1 is MNHEY and CDR2 SVGAGI. CDR3 in DNA: TGTGCCAGCAGTACCGGGACAAATTACAATGAGCAGTTCTTC. Protein sequence: CASSTGTNYNEQFF.

This clone turned up a few times. The V and J genes are TRBV3-1 (or the pseudogene TRBV3-2) and TRBJ2-1; maybe TRBD2 (5 bases). The CDR3 spans 14 residues. Germline CDR1 reads LGHDT; CDR2 reads YNNKEL (reference sequence). V was trimmed by 5 bases and J by 9 bases, leaving 17 bases between them. The CDR3 DNA reads as TGTGCCAGCAGCAATCGACGGGGAGTTCCTGAGCAGTTCTTC. This gives the protein CASSNRRGVPEQFF.

V is TRBV19 and J is TRBJ1-1, with D possibly TRBD1 on 6 matching bases. CDR3 length: 14 residues. Trimming shortened V by 6 bases and J by 1 base, and 12 bases separated the two germline ends. Looked up from germline, CDR1 is LNHDA and CDR2 is SQIVND (reference sequence). The CDR3 DNA is TGTGCCAGTAGGACCGGGACAACGAACACTGAAGCTTTCTTT. Protein sequence: CASRTGTTNTEAFF.

The chain links TRBV10-3 to TRBJ1-1, with D perhaps TRBD1 (6 bases). Trimming took 6 bases from V and 11 from J, leaving 19 bases between them. This CDR3 spans 13 amino acids. The germline gives CDR1 ENHRY, CDR2 SYGVKD. DNA for the CDR3: TGTGCCATCAGGCGAACCGACAGGACCGGGGCTTTCTTT. Its translation is CAIRRTDRTGAFF.

This chain connects TRBV27 to TRBJ2-7, with 8 bases identical to TRBD1. The CDR3 covers 14 residues. Germline loops: CDR1 MNHEY, CDR2 SMNVEV (reference sequence). The V gene end was trimmed by 8 bases and the J gene end by 1 base; junction bases not matched to a gene: 7. The CDR3 spells CASRSGTGSYEQYF. CDR3 nucleotide sequence: TGTGCCAGCCGTTCCGGGACAGGATCCTACGAGCAGTACTTC.

The J gene is TRBJ1-2, the V gene TRBV7-9; no clear D gene. The CDR3 length is 13 residues. Germline values: CDR1 SEHNR, CDR2 FQNEAQ (reference sequence). The V end lost 5 bases, the J end lost 4 bases, and 11 bases lay between the germline ends. This CDR3 is CASSASESYGYTF. Written as DNA, the CDR3 is TGTGCCAGCAGCGCCTCGGAGTCCTATGGCTACACCTTC.